This T cell receptor (beta chain) was recovered during a study of shared clonotypes between healthy human individuals. The junction had 16 bases not matched to a gene; V was cut back by 4 bases and J by 1 base. CDR3 size: 21 residues. Sequencing was performed with immunoSEQ multiplex PCR; in TCRdb, only in-frame clones are kept and a portion is missing. The data show about 520,000 clones, with roughly 95% seen just once and under 0.065% held by the top ten. Sequences were obtained from naive CD4+ T cells sorted from blood. Subset reported: CD45RA+ positively selected. V is TRBV23-1 and J is TRBJ1-4, with 12 bases fitting TRBD1. TRBV23-1 has ORF status, its function being uncertain. The receptor was isolated from a woman aged 25-40 years in good health. The CDR3 loop reads CASSPHRIGTGGEKTNEKLFF. DNA of the CDR3: TGCGCCAGCAGTCCCCACCGGATTGGGACAGGGGGCGAGAAAACTAATGAAAAACTGTTTTTT.